This passage covers 27 T cell receptor beta chains from one sample sequenced in a study of TIL therapy for anti-PD-1-resistant metastatic lung cancer. As to time point: pre-treatment sample, taken before nivolumab and TIL therapy. Tumor tissue came from excised metastases, mostly pleural nodules or supraclavicular lymph nodes. Sequencing used immunoSEQ v3. The method was immunoSEQ multiplex PCR; TCRdb's version includes in-frame clones alone and lacks a portion of them. The data show nearly 9,500 clones, approximately 83% seen once. Sequences were derived from tumor tissue, sampled at baseline. The source of these receptors is a person aged 25-79 years with non-small cell lung cancer.

This sequence joins TRBV7-2 and TRBJ2-2, with D maybe TRBD1 (5 bases). The CDR3 spans 15 residues. Germline assignment: CDR1 SGHTA and CDR2 FQGNSA. V gave up 4 bases and J gave up 1 base, with 10 bases separating them. CDR3 protein: CASSSGAWNTGELFF. CDR3 DNA sequence: TGTGCCAGCAGCTCTGGGGCTTGGAACACCGGGGAGCTGTTTTTT.

V is TRBV5-4 and J is TRBJ2-3; unclear D gene. The V end lost 0 bases, the J end lost 12 bases, and 11 bases lay between the germline ends. The CDR3 consists of 12 residues. The germline V gene encodes CDR1 SGHNT and CDR2 YYREEE (reference sequence). CDR3 in amino acids: CASSLAISRQYF. DNA of the CDR3: TGTGCCAGCAGCTTGGCTATTAGCCGTCAGTATTTT.

The V and J genes are TRBV7-2 and TRBJ1-2; 9 bases align to TRBD1. Unmatched junction bases numbered 7, after V lost 8 bases and J lost 9 bases. CDR1 and CDR2 from the germline V gene are SGHTA and FQGNSA. The CDR3 spans 12 residues. CDR3 sequence reads: CASAQGAVSYTF. CDR3 nucleotides: TGTGCCAGCGCACAGGGGGCTGTTAGCTACACCTTC.

This sequence joins TRBV2 and TRBJ1-5, with TRBD1 matching over 7 bases. CDR3 length: 14 amino acids. V trimming: 6 bases; J trimming: 4 bases; junction bases outside the gene matches: 6. CDR1 SNHLY and CDR2 FYNNEI come from the germline V gene. CDR3 nucleotide sequence: TGTGCCAGCAGGTGGACAGGTACTAATCAGCCCCAGCATTTT. Its protein product is CASRWTGTNQPQHF.

The genes are TRBV6-5 and TRBJ2-3; no clear D. CDR3 size: 15 residues. Germline V lookup: CDR1 MNHEY, CDR2 SVGAGI. Trimming took 0 bases from V and 6 from J, leaving 13 bases between them. CDR3 nucleotides: TGTGCCAGCAGTTACTCGAATCCGAATTGGGATACGCAGTATTTT. Its translation is CASSYSNPNWDTQYF.

The V call is TRBV5-6, the J call TRBJ1-5; D is uncertain. Germline CDR1 SGHDT, CDR2 YYEEEE. The CDR3 is 14 amino acids. V was cut by 4 bases and J by 0 bases, with 8 bases left in between. The CDR3 coding sequence is TGTGCCAGCAGCGGGCAGGATAGCAATCAGCCCCAGCATTTT. Amino acids: CASSGQDSNQPQHF.

J is TRBJ1-1 and V is TRBV5-1; the match to TRBD1 covers 7 bases. Germline V lookup: CDR1 SGHRS, CDR2 YFSETQ. The V gene end was trimmed by 4 bases and the J gene end by 0 bases; junction bases not matched to a gene: 3. This CDR3 region has 14 residues. In nucleotides, the CDR3 is TGCGCCAGCAGCCGGGACAGATTGAACACTGAAGCTTTCTTT. Its protein is CASSRDRLNTEAFF.

The chain employs TRBV19 and TRBJ2-3; D perhaps matches TRBD2 (5 bases). Trimming cost V 3 bases and J 3 bases, with 10 bases left between them. The CDR3 loop spans 14 amino acids. Per germline, CDR1 LNHDA and CDR2 SQIVND (reference sequence). CDR3 bases: TGTGCCAGTAGTATGGGTCGGGGAACAGATACGCAGTATTTT. It codes for CASSMGRGTDTQYF.

V usage is TRBV28 and J usage is TRBJ1-2; tentative D call: TRBD1 (5 bases). The CDR3 has 11 amino acids. V was clipped by 6 bases and J by 6 bases, with 8 bases between them. CDR1 is MDHEN and CDR2 is SYDVKM in the germline V gene. The CDR3 protein is CASSPRDGYTF. The CDR3 DNA reads as TGTGCCAGCAGCCCCAGGGATGGCTACACCTTC.

J is TRBJ2-5 and V is TRBV7-2; D remains ambiguous. The germline V gene has CDR1 SGHTA and CDR2 FQGNSA. The CDR3 runs 12 residues. Deletions cut 5 bases from V and 5 bases from J, with 9 bases between. CDR3 residues: CASSGSIETQYF. In DNA form, the CDR3 reads TGTGCCAGCAGCGGATCGATCGAGACCCAGTACTTC.

This clone occurred a few times. The rearrangement links TRBV5-6 to TRBJ2-1; TRBD1 is a possible D gene (6 bases). V was clipped by 0 bases and J by 2 bases, with 18 bases between them. Germline V CDR1 and CDR2: SGHDT, YYEEEE. This CDR3 has 18 amino acids. Here the CDR3 DNA reads TGTGCCAGCAGCTTGGGTGGTGGGATGGGGGCCGCCTACAATGAGCAGTTCTTC. Translating gives CASSLGGGMGAAYNEQFF.

V is TRBV5-1 and J is TRBJ2-7; D remains unclear. This CDR3 comprises 14 residues. Per the germline V gene, CDR1 is SGHRS and CDR2 is YFSETQ. With 2 bases removed from V and 4 bases from J, the gap between germline ends came to 13 bases. The CDR3 coding sequence is TGCGCCAGCAGCTTTACCGGCCAAAGGTACGAGCAGTACTTC. Amino acid sequence: CASSFTGQRYEQYF.

This clone was observed a few times. This chain connects TRBV7-8 to TRBJ2-7; the D gene is possibly TRBD2 (7 bases). The V end was cut by 1 base, the J end by 2 bases, with 12 bases between. CDR3 length equals 15 residues. Per germline, CDR1 SGHVS and CDR2 FQNEAQ. The CDR3 here is CASSLVGGRPYEQYF. CDR3 sequence (DNA): TGTGCCAGCAGCTTAGTGGGGGGGCGACCCTACGAGCAGTACTTC.

J is TRBJ2-2 and V is TRBV19; D might be TRBD1 or TRBD2, each matching 5 bases. Germline CDR1 is LNHDA and CDR2 is SQIVND (reference sequence). The length of the CDR3 is 16 residues. V was trimmed by 8 bases and J by 4 bases, leaving 20 bases between them. CDR3 nucleotides: TGTGCCAGTCGTGTTAGGGGCGGGTTTTTCACCGGGGAGCTGTTTTTT. It yields the protein CASRVRGGFFTGELFF.

The genes are TRBV6-5 and TRBJ1-3, with D hard to call. Germline values: CDR1 MNHEY, CDR2 SVGAGI. The CDR3 totals 12 residues. Deletions cut 4 bases from V and 8 bases from J, with 9 bases between. The CDR3 DNA sequence: TGTGCCAGCAGTTTTGGCCTTCACACCATATATTTT. This encodes CASSFGLHTIYF.

The chain links TRBV11-3 to TRBJ1-4; perhaps TRBD1 as D (5 bases). The CDR3 is made up of 17 amino acids. Trimming took 0 bases from V and 3 from J, leaving 14 bases between them. CDR1 and CDR2 from the germline V gene are SGHNT and YENEEA. Written as DNA, the CDR3 is TGTGCCAGCAGCTTAGACCCTATGGGGACCTCTAATGAAAAACTGTTTTTT. Translation: CASSLDPMGTSNEKLFF.

V is TRBV28 and J is TRBJ2-5; D is unresolved. V was shortened by 6 bases and J by 5 bases, with 13 bases between the two germline ends. CDR1 and CDR2 from the germline V gene are MDHEN and SYDVKM. The CDR3 is made up of 13 amino acids. The CDR3 loop reads CASSFSGWETQYF. DNA for the CDR3: TGTGCCAGCAGCTTCTCAGGATGGGAGACCCAGTACTTC.

The rearrangement uses TRBV14 and TRBJ2-1; D not certain. Germline CDR1 SGHDN, CDR2 FVKESK. The CDR3 sequence is 19 residues long. V gave up 4 bases and J gave up 2 bases, with 24 bases separating them. CDR3 nucleotides: TGTGCCAGCAGCCCGTGGGCCCCGAGGTCACTCCGAGCCTACAATGAGCAGTTCTTC. This translates into CASSPWAPRSLRAYNEQFF.

This chain connects TRBV7-2 to TRBJ2-3, with 14 bases matching TRBD2. This CDR3 has 17 amino acids. CDR1 SGHTA and CDR2 FQGNSA come from the germline V gene. V was pared by 0 bases and J by 5 bases, with 4 bases of the junction left unmatched. CDR3 bases: TGTGCCAGCAGCTTAGCGACTAGCGGGAGGGCCGTAGATACGCAGTATTTT. Translating gives CASSLATSGRAVDTQYF.

The gene calls are TRBV2 and TRBJ2-5; D may be TRBD1 or TRBD2 (6 bases each). V lost 6 bases and J lost 5, with 13 bases in between. Per germline, CDR1 SNHLY and CDR2 FYNNEI. CDR3 size: 13 residues. CDR3 bases: TGTGCCAGCAGCCCACAGGGAGGTGAGACCCAGTACTTC. Encoded protein: CASSPQGGETQYF.

The chain has TRBV6-1 and TRBJ2-3; D might be TRBD2 (5 bases). There are 14 residues in the CDR3. CDR1 is MNHNS and CDR2 is SASEGT in the germline V gene. The CDR3 spells CASELGESTDTQYF. As DNA, the CDR3 is TGTGCTTCGGAATTGGGAGAAAGCACAGATACGCAGTATTTT.

The rearrangement joins TRBV30 to TRBJ2-3; a weak D match, TRBD2 (6 bases). V gave up 0 bases and J gave up 5 bases, with 21 bases separating them. The CDR3 loop spans 17 amino acids. The germline V gene has CDR1 GTSNPN and CDR2 SVGIG (reference sequence). CDR3 nucleotide sequence: TGTGCCTGGAGTGTTTGGGGGGACGTGACTCGAGTAGATACGCAGTATTTT. It specifies CAWSVWGDVTRVDTQYF. The full variable domain, rest sourced from reference TRBV30 and TRBJ2-3, is SQTIHQWPATLVQPVGSPLSLECTVEGTSNPNLYWYRQAAGRGLQLLFYSVGIGQISSEVPQNLSASRPQDRQFILSSKKLLLSDSGFYLCAWSVWGDVTRVDTQYFGPGTRLTVL.

This chain uses TRBV7-8 with TRBJ1-1, with a tentative D call TRBD1 (6 bases). V lost 2 bases and J 3 bases, leaving 10 bases between the germline ends. The CDR3 sequence is 14 residues long. CDR1 is SGHVS, CDR2 FQNEAQ, per germline. DNA for the CDR3: TGTGCCAGCAGCTTACAGGGGCCCGACACTGAAGCTTTCTTT. Protein product: CASSLQGPDTEAFF.

V and J are TRBV9 and TRBJ2-3; 8 nucleotides match TRBD2. Germline V gene sequence: CDR1 SGDLS, CDR2 YYNGEE. J was trimmed by 0 bases and V by 0 bases; bases with no gene match: 9. This CDR3 region has 18 residues. For the CDR3, the DNA is TGTGCCAGCAGCGTAGGGGCGAGCGGGAGAGTTAGCACAGATACGCAGTATTTT. It is translated as CASSVGASGRVSTDTQYF. The variable domain in full, with the rest retrieved from reference TRBV9 and TRBJ2-3, is DSGVTQTPKHLITATGQRVTLRCSPRSGDLSVYWYQQSLDQGLQFLIQYYNGEERAKGNILERFSAQQFPDLHSELNLSSLELGDSALYFCASSVGASGRVSTDTQYFGPGTRLTVL.

The chain carries TRBV13 and TRBJ2-3; the D call may be TRBD1 or TRBD2 (6 bases each). Germline CDR1 reads PRHDT; CDR2 reads FYEKMQ (reference sequence). V lost 8 bases, J lost 5 bases, and 14 bases lay in between. There are 13 residues in the CDR3. The DNA for the CDR3 is TGTGCCAGCGGGGGGCCCTCAGAAGATACGCAGTATTTT. The encoded protein is CASGGPSEDTQYF.

The V call is TRBV6-4, the J call TRBJ2-3; 14 bases match TRBD2. The CDR3 is 14 residues long. The germline gives CDR1 MRHNA, CDR2 SNTAGT. Trimming took 7 bases from V and 4 from J; bases not matched to a gene: 1. The DNA for the CDR3 is TGTGCCAGCAAGACTAGCGGGGGGGCAGATACGCAGTATTTT. It codes for CASKTSGGADTQYF.

This clone came up a few times. The V gene is TRBV27, the J gene TRBJ1-5; 7 bases match TRBD1. The CDR3 totals 15 residues. V shed 5 bases and J 4 bases; nucleotides not matched to a gene: 8. Looked up from germline, CDR1 is MNHEY and CDR2 is SMNVEV (reference sequence). DNA of the CDR3: TGTGCCAGCAGTACTACCGGGACAGCAAATCAGCCCCAGCATTTT. Translation: CASSTTGTANQPQHF.